This T cell receptor beta chain was profiled in a study of CD8+CD57+ T cells in acquired aplastic anemia. Germline assignment: CDR1 SNHLY and CDR2 FYNNEI. The CDR3 length equals 15 residues, ends included. As concerns this clonotype: Antigen specificity is unknown. The conserved phenylalanine or tryptophan is not found at the CDR3 terminus, so this likely reflects a read error. It is unclear where the CDR3 begins or ends on the DNA, so no DNA is shown, and the CDR3 is as TCRdb lists it.

Profiling that covered TCR beta VDJ and CDR3 relied on genomic DNA as its template. MiXCR was run by TCRdb on the reads, yielding one entry per CDR3 protein. The data hold approximately 250,000 distinct CDR3 sequences, with around 82% observed a single time. Patients included in sequencing had previously demonstrated CD8+CD57+ cell expansion by flow cytometry. Blood came from patients not yet given any therapy. Study outcomes and limitations: Shared by patients and controls, roughly 28 CD8+ CDR3s were abundant in patients.

The chain uses TRBV2 and TRBJ2-7; TRBD1 is the table's D call, not checked against the DNA. The sample consisted of sorted CD4+, CD8+, or CD8+CD57+ T cells (not recorded which) from PBMCs. The clonotype comes from a human donor with aplastic anemia. This CDR3 is CASSDAYSHQPQHYG.